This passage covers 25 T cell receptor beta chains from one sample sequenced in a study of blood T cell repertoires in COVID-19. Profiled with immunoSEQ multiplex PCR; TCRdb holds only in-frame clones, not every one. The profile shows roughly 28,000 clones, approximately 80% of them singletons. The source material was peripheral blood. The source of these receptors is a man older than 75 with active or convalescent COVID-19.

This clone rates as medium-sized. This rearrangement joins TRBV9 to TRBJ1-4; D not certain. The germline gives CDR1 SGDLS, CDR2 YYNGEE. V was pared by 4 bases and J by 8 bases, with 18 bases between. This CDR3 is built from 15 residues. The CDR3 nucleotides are TGTGCCAGCAGCCCCCTCTCGCAGGCTGGCGAAAAACTGTTTTTT. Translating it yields CASSPLSQAGEKLFF. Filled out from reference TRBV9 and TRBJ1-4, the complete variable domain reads DSGVTQTPKHLITATGQRVTLRCSPRSGDLSVYWYQQSLDQGLQFLIQYYNGEERAKGNILERFSAQQFPDLHSELNLSSLELGDSALYFCASSPLSQAGEKLFFGSGTQLSVL.

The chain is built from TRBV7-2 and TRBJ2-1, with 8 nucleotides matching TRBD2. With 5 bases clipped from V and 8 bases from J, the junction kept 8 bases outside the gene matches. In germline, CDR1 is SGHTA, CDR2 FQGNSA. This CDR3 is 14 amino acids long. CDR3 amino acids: CASSDGTSVHEQFF. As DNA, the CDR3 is TGTGCCAGCAGCGACGGGACTAGTGTTCATGAGCAGTTCTTC.

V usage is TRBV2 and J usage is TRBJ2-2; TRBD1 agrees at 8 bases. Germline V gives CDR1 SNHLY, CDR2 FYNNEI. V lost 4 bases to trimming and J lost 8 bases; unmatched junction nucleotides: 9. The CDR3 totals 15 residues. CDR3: CASSGAGGATGELFF. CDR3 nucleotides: TGTGCCAGCAGTGGGGCAGGGGGCGCGACGGGGGAGCTGTTTTTT.

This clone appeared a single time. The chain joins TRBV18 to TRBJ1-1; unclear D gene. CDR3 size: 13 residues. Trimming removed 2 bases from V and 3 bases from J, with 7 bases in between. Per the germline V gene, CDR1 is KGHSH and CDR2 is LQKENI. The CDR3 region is CASSPSGYTEAFF. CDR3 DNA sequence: TGTGCCAGCTCACCATCGGGGTACACTGAAGCTTTCTTT.

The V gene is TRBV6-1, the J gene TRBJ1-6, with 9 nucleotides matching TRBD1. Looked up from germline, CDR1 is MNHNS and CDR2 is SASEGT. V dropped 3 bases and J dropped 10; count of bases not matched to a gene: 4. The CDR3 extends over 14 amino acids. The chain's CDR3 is CASSEGQGKSPLHF. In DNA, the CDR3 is TGTGCCAGCAGTGAGGGACAGGGAAAATCACCCCTCCACTTT.

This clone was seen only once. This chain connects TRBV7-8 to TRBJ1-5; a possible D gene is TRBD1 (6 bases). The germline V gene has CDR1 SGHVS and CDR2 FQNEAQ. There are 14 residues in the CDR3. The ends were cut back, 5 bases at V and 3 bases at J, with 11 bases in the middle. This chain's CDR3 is CASSPGQFNQPQHF. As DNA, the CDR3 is TGTGCCAGCAGCCCTGGACAGTTCAATCAGCCCCAGCATTTT.

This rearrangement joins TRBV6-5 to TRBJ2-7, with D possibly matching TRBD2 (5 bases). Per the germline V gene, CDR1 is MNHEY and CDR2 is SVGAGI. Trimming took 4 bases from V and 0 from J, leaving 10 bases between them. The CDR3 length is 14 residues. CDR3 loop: CASSWTVLSYEQYF. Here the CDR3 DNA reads TGTGCCAGCAGTTGGACTGTCCTCTCCTACGAGCAGTACTTC.

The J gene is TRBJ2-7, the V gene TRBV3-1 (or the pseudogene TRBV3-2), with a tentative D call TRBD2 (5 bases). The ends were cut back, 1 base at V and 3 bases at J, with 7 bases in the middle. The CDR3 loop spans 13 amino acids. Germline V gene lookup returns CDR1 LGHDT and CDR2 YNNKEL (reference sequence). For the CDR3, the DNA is TGTGCCAGCAGCCAAGCTAGCTACTACGAGCAGTACTTC. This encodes CASSQASYYEQYF.

The CDR3 DNA is TGTGCCAGCAGTTACAACCAGAAAATCTATGGCTACACCTTC. It translates to CASSYNQKIYGYTF. V and J are TRBV6-5 and TRBJ1-2; D is uncertain. Looked up from germline, CDR1 is MNHEY and CDR2 is SVGAGI. With 2 bases removed from V and 4 bases from J, the gap between germline ends came to 11 bases. This CDR3 is built from 14 residues.

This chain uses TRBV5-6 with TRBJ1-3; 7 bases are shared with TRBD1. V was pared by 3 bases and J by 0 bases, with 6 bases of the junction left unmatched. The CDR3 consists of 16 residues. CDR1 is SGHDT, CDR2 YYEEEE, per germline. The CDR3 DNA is TGTGCCAGCAGCTACCGCAGGGGGGCCTCTGGAAACACCATATATTTT. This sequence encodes CASSYRRGASGNTIYF.

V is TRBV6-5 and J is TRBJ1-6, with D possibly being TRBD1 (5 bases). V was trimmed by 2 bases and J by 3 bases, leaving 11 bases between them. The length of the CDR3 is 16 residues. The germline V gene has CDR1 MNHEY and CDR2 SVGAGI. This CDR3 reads CASSYRAGVYNSPLHF. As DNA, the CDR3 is TGTGCCAGCAGTTACCGCGCGGGGGTCTATAATTCACCCCTCCACTTT.

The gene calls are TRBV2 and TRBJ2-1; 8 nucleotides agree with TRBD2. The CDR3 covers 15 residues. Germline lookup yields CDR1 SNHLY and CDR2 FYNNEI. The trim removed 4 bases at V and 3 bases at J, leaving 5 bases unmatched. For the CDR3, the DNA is TGTGCCAGCAGTGCTGGCGGGGGGATCTACAATGAGCAGTTCTTC. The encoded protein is CASSAGGGIYNEQFF.

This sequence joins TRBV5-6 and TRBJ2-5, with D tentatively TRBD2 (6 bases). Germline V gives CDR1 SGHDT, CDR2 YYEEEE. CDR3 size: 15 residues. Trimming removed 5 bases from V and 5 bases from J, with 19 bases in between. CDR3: CASSLGGYERETQYF. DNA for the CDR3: TGTGCCAGCAGTCTCGGGGGTTATGAGAGGGAGACCCAGTACTTC.

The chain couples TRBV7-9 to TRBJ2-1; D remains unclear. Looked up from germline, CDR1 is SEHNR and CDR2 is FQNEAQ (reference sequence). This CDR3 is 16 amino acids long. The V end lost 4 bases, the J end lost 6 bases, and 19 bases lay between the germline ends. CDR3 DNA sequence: TGTGCCAGCAGCTCGTTCGGTGCCGCTGCGTCCAATGAGCAGTTCTTC. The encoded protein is CASSSFGAAASNEQFF. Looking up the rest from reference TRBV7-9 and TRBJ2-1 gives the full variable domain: DTGVSQNPRHKITKRGQNVTFRCDPISEHNRLYWYRQTLGQGPEFLTYFQNEAQLEKSRLLSDRFSAERPKGSFSTLEIQRTEQGDSAMYLCASSSFGAAASNEQFFGPGTRLTVL.

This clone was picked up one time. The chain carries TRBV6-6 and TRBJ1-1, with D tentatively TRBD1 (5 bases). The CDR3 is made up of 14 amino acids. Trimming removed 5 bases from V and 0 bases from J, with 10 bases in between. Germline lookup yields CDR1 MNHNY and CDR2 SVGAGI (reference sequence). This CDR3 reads CASSRLQVNTEAFF. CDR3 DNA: TGTGCCAGCAGTCGGTTACAGGTGAACACTGAAGCTTTCTTT.

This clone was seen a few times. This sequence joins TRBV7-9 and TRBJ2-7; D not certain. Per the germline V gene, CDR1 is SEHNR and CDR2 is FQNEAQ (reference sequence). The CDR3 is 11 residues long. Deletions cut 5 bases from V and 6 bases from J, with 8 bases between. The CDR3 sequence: CASSPQSEQYF. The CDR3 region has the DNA TGTGCCAGCAGCCCGCAGTCCGAGCAGTACTTC. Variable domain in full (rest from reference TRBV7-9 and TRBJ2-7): DTGVSQNPRHKITKRGQNVTFRCDPISEHNRLYWYRQTLGQGPEFLTYFQNEAQLEKSRLLSDRFSAERPKGSFSTLEIQRTEQGDSAMYLCASSPQSEQYFGPGTRLTVT.

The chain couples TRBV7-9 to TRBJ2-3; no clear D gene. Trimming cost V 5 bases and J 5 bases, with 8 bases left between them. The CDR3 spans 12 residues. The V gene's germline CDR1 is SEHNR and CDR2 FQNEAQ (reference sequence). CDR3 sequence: CASSPLGDTQYF. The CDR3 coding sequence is TGTGCCAGCAGCCCCCTAGGAGATACGCAGTATTTT.

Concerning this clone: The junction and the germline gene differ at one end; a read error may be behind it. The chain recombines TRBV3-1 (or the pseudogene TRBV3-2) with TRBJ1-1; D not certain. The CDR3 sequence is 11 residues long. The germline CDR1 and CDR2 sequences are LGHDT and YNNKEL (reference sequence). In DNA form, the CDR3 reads TGTGCCAGCAGCCAGAACACCGAAGCTTTCTTT. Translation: CASSQNTEAFF.

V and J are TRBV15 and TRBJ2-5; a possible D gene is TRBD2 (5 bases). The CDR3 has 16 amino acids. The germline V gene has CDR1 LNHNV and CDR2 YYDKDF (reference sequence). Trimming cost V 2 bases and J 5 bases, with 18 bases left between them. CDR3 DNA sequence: TGTGCCACCAGCAGACCGAGCGTCGGGAAGATGGAGACCCAGTACTTC. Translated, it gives CATSRPSVGKMETQYF. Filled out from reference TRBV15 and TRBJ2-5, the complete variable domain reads DAMVIQNPRYQVTQFGKPVTLSCSQTLNHNVMYWYQQKSSQAPKLLFHYYDKDFNNEADTPDNFQSRRPNTSFCFLDIRSPGLGDTAMYLCATSRPSVGKMETQYFGPGTRLLVL.

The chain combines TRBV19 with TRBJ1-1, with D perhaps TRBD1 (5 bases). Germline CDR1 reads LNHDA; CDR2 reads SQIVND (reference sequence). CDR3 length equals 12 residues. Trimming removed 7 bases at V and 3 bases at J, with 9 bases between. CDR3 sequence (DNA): TGTGCCAGTACCCTGACAGACACTGAAGCTTTCTTT. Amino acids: CASTLTDTEAFF.

The CDR3: CSVGTGDSPLHF. CDR3 nucleotide sequence: TGCAGCGTTGGGACAGGGGATTCACCCCTCCACTTT. This chain uses TRBV29-1 with TRBJ1-6; 9 positions agree with TRBD1. CDR1 and CDR2 from the germline V gene are SQVTM and ANQGSEA. This CDR3 region has 12 residues. J gave up 8 bases and V 4 bases, and 0 bases lay outside the gene matches.

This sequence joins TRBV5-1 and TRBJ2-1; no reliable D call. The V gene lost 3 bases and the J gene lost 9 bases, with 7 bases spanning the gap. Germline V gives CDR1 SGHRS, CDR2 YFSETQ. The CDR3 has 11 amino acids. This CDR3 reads CASSSMSEQFF. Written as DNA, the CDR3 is TGCGCCAGCAGCTCTATGTCTGAGCAGTTCTTC.

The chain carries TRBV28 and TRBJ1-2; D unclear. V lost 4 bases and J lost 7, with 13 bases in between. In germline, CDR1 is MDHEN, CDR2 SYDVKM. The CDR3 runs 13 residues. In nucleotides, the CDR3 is TGTGCCAGCAGTTCCCCCCCGAGTAGTGGCTACACCTTC. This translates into CASSSPPSSGYTF.

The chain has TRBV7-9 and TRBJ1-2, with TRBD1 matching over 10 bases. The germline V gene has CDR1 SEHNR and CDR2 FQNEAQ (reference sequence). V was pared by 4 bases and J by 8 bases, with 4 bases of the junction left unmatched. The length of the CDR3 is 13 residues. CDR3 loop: CASSSGQGRGYTF. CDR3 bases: TGTGCCAGCAGCTCGGGACAGGGGCGCGGCTACACCTTC.

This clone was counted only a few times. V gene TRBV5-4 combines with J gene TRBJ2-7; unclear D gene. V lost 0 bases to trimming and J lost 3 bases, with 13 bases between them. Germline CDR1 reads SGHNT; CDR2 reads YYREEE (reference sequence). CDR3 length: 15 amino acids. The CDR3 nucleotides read TGTGCCAGCAGCTTGGATCCGTCTCCGAGCTACGAGCAGTACTTC. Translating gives CASSLDPSPSYEQYF.